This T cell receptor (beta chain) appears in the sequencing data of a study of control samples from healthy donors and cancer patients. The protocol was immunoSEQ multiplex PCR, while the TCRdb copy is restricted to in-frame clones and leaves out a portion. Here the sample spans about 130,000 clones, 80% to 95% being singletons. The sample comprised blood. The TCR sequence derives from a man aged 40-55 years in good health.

The chain's CDR3 is CASNTDRHNEQFF. The CDR3 bases are TGCGCCAGCAACACGGACAGGCACAATGAGCAGTTCTTC. The chain uses TRBV5-1 and TRBJ2-1; 7 nucleotides agree with TRBD1. J lost 5 bases, V lost 6 bases, and 5 bases had no gene match. Germline assignment: CDR1 SGHRS and CDR2 YFSETQ. The CDR3 totals 13 residues.